Presented here are 14 T cell receptor beta chains from one specimen sequenced in a study of T-cell reconstitution after alpha-beta-depleted transplantation in children. Unique molecular identifiers were incorporated when the TCRbeta library was constructed. Each CDR3 protein gets one entry after TCRdb re-called the PCR reads with MiXCR. Among a few hundred thousand distinct CDR3 sequences listed, 20% to 30% were seen once. Sequencing was performed on PBMCs, mostly from graft donor cells, taken 180 days after TCRalphabeta/CD19-depleted stem cell transplant. The receptors derive from a male patient younger than 18 who had a stem cell transplant for acute lymphoblastic leukemia, so the T cells may come from the graft donor.

J is TRBJ2-2 and V is TRBV5-1, with D perhaps TRBD2 (6 bases). Trimming removed 0 bases at V and 7 bases at J, with 19 bases between. CDR3 length equals 17 residues. Germline V gives CDR1 SGHRS, CDR2 YFSETQ. CDR3 sequence (DNA): TGCGCCAGCAGCTTGGCCGCCGCGGGACTGGAATTCGGGGAGCTGTTTTTT. Encoded protein: CASSLAAAGLEFGELFF. Supplemented by reference TRBV5-1 and TRBJ2-2, the full variable domain reads KAGVTQTPRYLIKTRGQQVTLSCSPISGHRSVSWYQQTPGQGLQFLFEYFSETQRNKGNFPGRFSGRQFSNSRSEMNVSTLELGDSALYLCASSLAAAGLEFGELFFGEGSRLTVL.

The chain links TRBV20-1 to TRBJ2-1, with 8 bases matching TRBD2. Germline CDR1 and CDR2: DFQATT and SNEGSKA (reference sequence). J lost 8 bases, V lost 5 bases, and 11 bases had no gene match. The length of the CDR3 is 14 residues. CDR3 bases: TGCAGTGCTGAGCGGGAGACGGCCGGCTATGAGCAGTTCTTC. Translating it yields CSAERETAGYEQFF.

This clonotype has only a few counts. This chain connects TRBV29-1 to TRBJ1-2; no definite D call. The germline CDR1 and CDR2 sequences are SQVTM and ANQGSEA. The CDR3 sequence is 13 residues long. Trimming took off 4 bases at V and 3 bases at J, with 12 bases between the two ends. CDR3 in amino acids: CSVGGLRYYGYTF. Written as DNA, the CDR3 is TGCAGCGTTGGAGGGCTTCGCTACTATGGCTACACCTTC.

The gene calls are TRBV12-3 or TRBV12-4 and TRBJ2-3, with D uncertain. This CDR3 is 15 amino acids long. With 2 bases removed from V and 6 bases from J, the gap between germline ends came to 15 bases. The CDR3 DNA sequence: TGTGCCAGCAGTTTAATATCGGGTCCTTGGGATACGCAGTATTTT. It encodes CASSLISGPWDTQYF.

V usage is TRBV5-1 and J usage is TRBJ2-7; no definite D call. Trimming took off 2 bases at V and 2 bases at J, with 11 bases between the two ends. CDR3 length equals 14 residues. Germline CDR1 and CDR2: SGHRS and YFSETQ. CDR3 nucleotide sequence: TGCGCCAGCAGCTTCAAAGAGCTAGCCTACGAGCAGTACTTC. It codes for CASSFKELAYEQYF.

J is TRBJ1-1 and V is TRBV12-3 or TRBV12-4; D remains ambiguous. Trimming left V 3 bases short and J 9 bases short, with 11 bases between. This CDR3 is built from 12 residues. CDR3 sequence: CASSLGSFKAFF. The CDR3 coding sequence is TGTGCCAGCAGTTTGGGTAGTTTCAAAGCTTTCTTT.

Ten or more counts support this clonotype. This chain joins TRBV20-1 and TRBJ2-5; no clear D gene. Germline V CDR1 and CDR2: DFQATT, SNEGSKA (reference sequence). This CDR3 is 14 amino acids long. The V and J ends lost 0 bases and 7 bases respectively, with 15 bases between them. The CDR3 is CSARDAGRPGTQYF. Here the CDR3 DNA reads TGCAGTGCTAGAGACGCCGGACGCCCGGGGACCCAGTACTTC.

This rearrangement joins TRBV9 to TRBJ2-7, with D unclear. The CDR3 is made up of 14 amino acids. Germline CDR1 SGDLS, CDR2 YYNGEE. The V and J ends lost 4 bases and 5 bases respectively, with 16 bases between them. The CDR3 DNA reads as TGTGCCAGCAGCCCCCGGTGGGGTGAGGACGAGCAGTACTTC. Amino acids: CASSPRWGEDEQYF.

The chain is built from TRBV5-1 and TRBJ2-3; D is perhaps TRBD2 (5 bases). Germline CDR1 reads SGHRS; CDR2 reads YFSETQ. There are 16 residues in the CDR3. The germline V and J ends were trimmed by 0 bases and 3 bases, with 14 bases remaining between them. In DNA form, the CDR3 reads TGCGCCAGCAGCTTGGTCTTGAGACTAAGGACAGATACGCAGTATTTT. It specifies CASSLVLRLRTDTQYF. Full variable domain (missing parts from reference TRBV5-1 and TRBJ2-3): KAGVTQTPRYLIKTRGQQVTLSCSPISGHRSVSWYQQTPGQGLQFLFEYFSETQRNKGNFPGRFSGRQFSNSRSEMNVSTLELGDSALYLCASSLVLRLRTDTQYFGPGTRLTVL.

This clonotype was counted a few times. The genes are TRBV7-7 and TRBJ2-7, with D tentatively TRBD1 or TRBD2 (6 bases each). The CDR3 totals 13 residues. Per the germline V gene, CDR1 is SSHAT and CDR2 is FNYEAQ (reference sequence). V was cut by 5 bases and J by 3 bases, with 11 bases left in between. The DNA of the CDR3 is TGTGCCAGCAGCCCCGGGGGCCTCTACGAGCAGTACTTC. It encodes CASSPGGLYEQYF.

The chain recombines TRBV3-1 with TRBJ2-7, with 8 bases that match TRBD2. CDR3 length: 16 residues. Trimming at V came to 1 base and at J to 2 bases, leaving 7 bases not matched to a gene. Germline CDR1 reads LGHDT; CDR2 reads YNNKEL (reference sequence). The DNA for the CDR3 is TGTGCCAGCAGCCAAGGAGTAGCGGGAACGGCCTACGAGCAGTACTTC. It specifies CASSQGVAGTAYEQYF.

The rearrangement links TRBV5-1 to TRBJ2-3; either TRBD1 or TRBD2 may supply D (6 bases each). The V and J ends lost 0 bases and 1 base respectively, with 12 bases between them. The CDR3 has 16 amino acids. CDR1 and CDR2 from the germline V gene are SGHRS and YFSETQ. The CDR3 loop reads CASSLAPGAGTDTQYF. The CDR3 DNA is TGCGCCAGCAGCTTGGCCCCGGGGGCAGGCACAGATACGCAGTATTTT. Based on the CDR3 plus reference TRBV5-1 and TRBJ2-3, the full variable domain is KAGVTQTPRYLIKTRGQQVTLSCSPISGHRSVSWYQQTPGQGLQFLFEYFSETQRNKGNFPGRFSGRQFSNSRSEMNVSTLELGDSALYLCASSLAPGAGTDTQYFGPGTRLTVL.

The rearrangement joins TRBV2 to TRBJ2-3, with D uncertain. Trimming left V 6 bases short and J 6 bases short, with 10 bases between. Germline CDR1 is SNHLY and CDR2 is FYNNEI. The CDR3 spans 12 residues. The CDR3 sequence: CASRVGRDTQYF. DNA for the CDR3: TGTGCCAGCAGGGTCGGTCGGGATACGCAGTATTTT.

The chain is built from TRBV29-1 and TRBJ2-6, with 10 bases lining up with TRBD1. The CDR3 covers 16 residues. Germline values: CDR1 SQVTM, CDR2 ANQGSEA. The ends lost 4 bases at V and 0 bases at J; junction bases unmatched: 3. The CDR3 bases are TGCAGCGTTGGAGGACAGGGGGACTCTGGGGCCAACGTCCTGACTTTC. It is translated as CSVGGQGDSGANVLTF.